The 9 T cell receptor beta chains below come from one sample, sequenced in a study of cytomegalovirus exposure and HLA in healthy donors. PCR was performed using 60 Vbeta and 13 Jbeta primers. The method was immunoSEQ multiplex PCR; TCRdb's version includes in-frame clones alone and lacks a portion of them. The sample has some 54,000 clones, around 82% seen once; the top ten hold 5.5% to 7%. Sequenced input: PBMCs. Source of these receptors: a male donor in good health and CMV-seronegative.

CDR3 sequence reads: CASTRAGPNTGELFF. CDR3 DNA sequence: TGTGCCAGCACCAGAGCGGGGCCCAACACCGGGGAGCTGTTTTTT. The rearrangement joins TRBV6-5 to TRBJ2-2, with 7 bases lining up with TRBD2. Trimming removed 7 bases from V and 2 bases from J; junction bases left unmatched: 7. The length of the CDR3 is 15 residues. Per germline, CDR1 MNHEY and CDR2 SVGAGI.

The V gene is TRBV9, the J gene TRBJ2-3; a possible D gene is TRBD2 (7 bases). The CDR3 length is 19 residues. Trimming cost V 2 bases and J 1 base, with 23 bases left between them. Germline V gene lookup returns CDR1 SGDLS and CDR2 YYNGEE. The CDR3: CASSVNFGGPDPGTDTQYF. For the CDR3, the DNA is TGTGCCAGCAGCGTTAACTTCGGGGGGCCCGATCCCGGCACAGATACGCAGTATTTT.

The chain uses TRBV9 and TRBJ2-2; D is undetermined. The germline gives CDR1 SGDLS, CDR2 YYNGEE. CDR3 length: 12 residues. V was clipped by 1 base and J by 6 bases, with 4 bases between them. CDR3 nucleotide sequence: TGTGCCAGCAGCGTACAATCCGGGGAGCTGTTTTTT. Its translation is CASSVQSGELFF.

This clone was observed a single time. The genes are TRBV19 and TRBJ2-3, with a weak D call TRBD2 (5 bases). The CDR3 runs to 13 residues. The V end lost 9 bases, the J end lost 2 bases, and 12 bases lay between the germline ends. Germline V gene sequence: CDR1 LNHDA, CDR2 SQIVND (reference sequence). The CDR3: CASRGLPTDTQYF. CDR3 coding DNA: TGTGCCAGCCGAGGGTTGCCCACAGATACGCAGTATTTT. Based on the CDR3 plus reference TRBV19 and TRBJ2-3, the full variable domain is DGGITQSPKYLFRKEGQNVTLSCEQNLNHDAMYWYRQDPGQGLRLIYYSQIVNDFQKGDIAEGYSVSREKKESFPLTVTSAQKNPTAFYLCASRGLPTDTQYFGPGTRLTVL.

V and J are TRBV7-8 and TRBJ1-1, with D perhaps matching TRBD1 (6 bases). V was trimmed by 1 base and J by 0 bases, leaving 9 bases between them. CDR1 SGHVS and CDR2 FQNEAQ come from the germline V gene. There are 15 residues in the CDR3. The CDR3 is CASSLGGHLNTEAFF. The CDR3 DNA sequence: TGTGCCAGCAGCTTAGGGGGACACCTGAACACTGAAGCTTTCTTT.

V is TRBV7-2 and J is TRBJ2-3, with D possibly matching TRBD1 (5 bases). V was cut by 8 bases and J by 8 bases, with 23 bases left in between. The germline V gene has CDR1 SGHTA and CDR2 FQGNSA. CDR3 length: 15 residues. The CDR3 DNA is TGTGCCAGCTCCCGACAGAGAGATCGCATCGCTACGCAGTATTTT. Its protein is CASSRQRDRIATQYF.

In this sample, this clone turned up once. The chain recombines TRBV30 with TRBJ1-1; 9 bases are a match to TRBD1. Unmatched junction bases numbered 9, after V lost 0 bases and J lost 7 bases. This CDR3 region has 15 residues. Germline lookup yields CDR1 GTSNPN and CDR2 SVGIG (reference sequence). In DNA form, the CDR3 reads TGTGCCTGGAGTGTAGGTCGGGGGACAGGGCGTGAAGCTTTCTTT. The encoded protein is CAWSVGRGTGREAFF.

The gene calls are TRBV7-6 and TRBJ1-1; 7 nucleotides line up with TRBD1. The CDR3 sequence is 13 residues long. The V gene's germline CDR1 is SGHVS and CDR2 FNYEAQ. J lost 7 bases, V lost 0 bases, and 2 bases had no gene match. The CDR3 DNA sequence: TGTGCCAGCAGCTTAGCGGACAGGTATGAAGCTTTCTTT. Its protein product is CASSLADRYEAFF.

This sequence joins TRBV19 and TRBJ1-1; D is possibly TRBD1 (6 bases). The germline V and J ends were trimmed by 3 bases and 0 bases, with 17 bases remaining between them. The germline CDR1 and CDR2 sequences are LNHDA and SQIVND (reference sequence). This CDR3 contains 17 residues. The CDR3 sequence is CASSIFSRGTLNTEAFF. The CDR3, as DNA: TGTGCCAGTAGTATTTTTAGTAGGGGGACATTGAACACTGAAGCTTTCTTT.